This TCR beta chain was obtained from a study of control samples from healthy donors and cancer patients. This clone was seen only a few times. The protocol was immunoSEQ multiplex PCR, while the TCRdb copy is restricted to in-frame clones and leaves out a portion. The sample consists of roughly 24,000 clones, 65% to 90% of them appearing once. The source of this sequence is a man between 60 and 75 years old with head and neck cancer. Sequenced material: PBMCs.

Here the CDR3 reads CASSLSRELFF. The CDR3 DNA sequence: TGTGCCAGCAGCTTATCGAGAGAGCTGTTTTTT. The chain uses TRBV11-2 and TRBJ2-2; D gene uncertain. The length of the CDR3 is 11 residues. CDR1 is SGHAT, CDR2 FQNNGV, per germline. With 2 bases removed from V and 11 bases from J, the gap between germline ends came to 6 bases.